Included here is one T cell receptor beta chain sequence, with context. Its cognate antigen has yet to be identified. Base qualities are not recorded, but no much larger clone differs from it by a single base. The immunoSEQ Assay, a bias-controlled multiplex PCR, was used to amplify TCRbeta CDR3 regions from genomic DNA. Under the source paper's analysis protocol: Within the assay, amplification of reference gene primers was used to estimate how many nucleated cells each sample contained. To quantify the absolute abundance of each unique TCRbeta CDR3 rearrangement, sequence reads were collapsed and filtered. For each sample, productive Simpson clonality was calculated as the square root of Simpson's diversity index across productive rearrangements. Not all clones reach the TCRdb copy of this immuneACCESS table, which keeps in-frame sequences only. Checked studies attribute under half of the gap to unresolved V genes and leave the rest unexplained. V and J calls and clone size come straight from that table; D and trimming were deduced from the DNA. In all, the sample holds around 75,000 clones, and around nine tenths of those were seen once. Of the sample, approximately 20% is held by the ten largest clones.

This entry comes from a study of blood T cell repertoires in COVID-19 (dated by TCRdb to between 2020 and 2021). A note on the overall study: Samples from collaborators originated in the United States, Italy and Spain and spanned both the acute and convalescent phases of COVID-19. The dataset comprised deeply sampled blood TCRbeta repertoires from subjects exposed to, actively infected with, or recovered from COVID-19. Samples were obtained from the ongoing ImmuneRACE study (first 160 participants) and from over 1,000 subjects provided by 6 global collaborators. The material from the prospective study consisted of cDNA or gDNA derived from T cells, B-cell-depleted T cells, or PBMCs. The repertoires were released in a freely available public database intended as a resource for research on the immune response to SARS-CoV-2. Where HLA class I and class II types were available, the types were taken from metadata supplied by the sample provider, not from assay-based typing. Nearly every sample came with metadata listing a de-identified subject ID, COVID-19 status, age in years and sex. General conclusions and limits of the study: The amount of clinical and demographic metadata varied by source and participant and was provided uncurated.

Collaborating institutions collected whole blood in K2EDTA tubes following their own protocols. For TCRbeta analysis, collaborators shipped samples as frozen whole blood, isolated PBMCs, or DNA extracted from either of those sample types. The CDR3 covers 15 residues, taking in both the cysteine and the phenylalanine. Only the CDR3 part of the read is kept: 45 bases, read in frame from the first base. V is cut back by 5 bases and J by 0 bases, with 5 bases in the junction unmatched. CDR1 and CDR2 are drawn from the germline V gene (reference sequence): LNHDA, SQIVND. Source material: peripheral blood. This receptor was obtained from a human donor in a cohort sampled during active COVID-19. This chain is built from TRBV19 and TRBJ2-3, with 7 middle bases fitting TRBD1. This receptor carries the CDR3 CASSPQGESTDTQYF. The nucleotides read TGTGCCAGTAGTCCCCAGGGGGAGAGCACAGATACGCAGTATTTT.